This T cell receptor beta chain was recorded in a study of PD-1 blockade in classical Hodgkin lymphoma. Study findings and constraints: The causes of the repertoire differences, possibly disease activity or prior therapy, remain undefined. Newly diagnosed patients reportedly had lower baseline TCR diversity than healthy donors.

Time point specified: newly diagnosed, previously untreated cHL patient sample. Peripheral samples used as comparators were newly diagnosed, untreated classical Hodgkin lymphoma PBMCs. V was trimmed by 2 bases and J by 5 bases, leaving 10 bases between them. This CDR3 is built from 15 residues. CDR1 and CDR2 from the germline V gene are MDHEN and SYDVKM. TCRdb's table, derived via immunoSEQ multiplex PCR, lists solely in-frame clones and lacks some. The data contain tens of thousands of clones, under 95% of them singletons. In the case of this clone: As yet, its antigen is unknown.

Specimen: peripheral blood mononuclear cells (PBMCs). The TCR comes from a human donor with classical Hodgkin lymphoma. The chain employs TRBV28 and TRBJ1-6; D gene unclear. CDR3 bases: TGTGCCAGCAGTTTACCCCAGACCAATAATTCACCCCTCCACTTT. As protein: CASSLPQTNNSPLHF.